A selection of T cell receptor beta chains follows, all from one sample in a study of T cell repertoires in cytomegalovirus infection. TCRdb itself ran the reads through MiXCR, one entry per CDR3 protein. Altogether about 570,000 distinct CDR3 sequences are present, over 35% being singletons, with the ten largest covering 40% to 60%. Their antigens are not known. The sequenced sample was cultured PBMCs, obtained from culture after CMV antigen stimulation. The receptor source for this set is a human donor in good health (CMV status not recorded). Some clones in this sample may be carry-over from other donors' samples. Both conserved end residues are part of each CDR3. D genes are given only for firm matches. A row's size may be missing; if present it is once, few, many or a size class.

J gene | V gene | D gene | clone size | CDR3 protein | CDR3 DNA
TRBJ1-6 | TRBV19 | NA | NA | CASGTYPPLHF | TGTGCCAGTGGGACGTACCCACCCCTCCACTTT
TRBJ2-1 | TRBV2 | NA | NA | CASCVTRGNEQFF | TGTGCCAGCTGCGTTACTAGGGGAAATGAGCAGTTCTTC
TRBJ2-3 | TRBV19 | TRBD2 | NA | CASSIAGDSTDTQYF | TGTGCCAGTAGTATTGCGGGGGACAGCACAGATACGCAGTATTTT
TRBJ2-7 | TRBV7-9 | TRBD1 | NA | CASSLGQGEPPGEQYF | TGTGCCAGCAGCCTCGGGCAGGGGGAGCCCCCAGGGGAGCAGTACTTC
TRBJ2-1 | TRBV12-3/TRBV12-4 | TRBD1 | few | CASSLDGTGFNEQFF | TGTGCCAGCAGTTTAGATGGGACAGGTTTCAATGAGCAGTTCTTC
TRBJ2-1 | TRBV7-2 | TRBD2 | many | CASSLATLAGGHNEQFF | TGTGCCAGCAGCTTAGCTACACTAGCGGGAGGACACAATGAGCAGTTCTTC
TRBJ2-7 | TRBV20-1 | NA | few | CSARDRLAYEQYF | TGCAGTGCTAGAGATCGACTGGCCTACGAGCAGTACTTC
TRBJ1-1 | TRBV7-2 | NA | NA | CASRTSEGHTEAFF | TGTGCCAGCAGGACATCGGAGGGCCACACTGAAGCTTTCTTT
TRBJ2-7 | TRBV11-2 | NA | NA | CASSSIEGWNEQYF | TGTGCCAGCAGCTCGATCGAGGGTTGGAACGAGCAGTACTTC
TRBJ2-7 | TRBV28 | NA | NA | CASSPHSTGTYEQYF | TGTGCCAGCAGTCCCCACTCGACAGGCACCTACGAGCAGTACTTC
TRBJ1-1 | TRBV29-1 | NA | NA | CSVVEGDRKAFF | TGCAGCGTTGTAGAGGGAGACAGAAAAGCTTTCTTT
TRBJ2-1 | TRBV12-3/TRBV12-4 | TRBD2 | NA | CASTKGLAEVNEQFF | TGTGCCAGCACCAAAGGACTAGCGGAAGTTAATGAGCAGTTCTTC
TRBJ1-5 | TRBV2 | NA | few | CASSEAMGDHQPQHF | TGTGCCAGCAGTGAGGCTATGGGGGATCATCAGCCCCAGCATTTT
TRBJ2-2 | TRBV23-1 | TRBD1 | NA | CASSQNSPGQGDTGELFF | TGCGCCAGCAGTCAAAACTCGCCGGGACAGGGCGACACCGGGGAGCTGTTTTTT
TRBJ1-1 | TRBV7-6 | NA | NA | CASSLDSHPAGGGNTEAFF | TGTGCCAGCAGCTTAGATAGTCACCCGGCCGGGGGAGGGAACACTGAAGCTTTCTTT
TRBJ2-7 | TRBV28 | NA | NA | CASSFVQSYEQYF | TGTGCCAGCAGTTTCGTACAGAGCTACGAGCAGTACTTC
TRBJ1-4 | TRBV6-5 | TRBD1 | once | CASSSTGRNEKLFF | TGTGCCAGCAGCTCGACAGGGCGGAATGAAAAACTGTTTTTT
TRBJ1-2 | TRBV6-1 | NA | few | CASSESDYGYTF | TGTGCCAGCAGTGAATCCGACTATGGCTACACCTTC
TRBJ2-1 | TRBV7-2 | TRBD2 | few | CASSLLHGTSGSPYRNEQFF | TGTGCCAGCAGCTTACTCCACGGGACTAGCGGGAGCCCTTATCGCAATGAGCAGTTCTTC
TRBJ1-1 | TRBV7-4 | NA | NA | CASRSPGWTATEAFF | TGTGCCAGCAGATCACCAGGGTGGACGGCCACTGAAGCTTTCTTT
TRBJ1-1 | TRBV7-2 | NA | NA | CASSPFRVLAFF | TGTGCCAGCAGCCCCTTTAGGGTATTGGCTTTCTTT
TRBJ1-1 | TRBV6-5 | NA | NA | CASSQSGTLMNTEAFF | TGTGCCAGCAGCCAATCAGGGACACTAATGAACACTGAAGCTTTCTTT
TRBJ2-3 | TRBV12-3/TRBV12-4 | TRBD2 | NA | CASSPGLAVHTQYF | TGTGCCAGCAGCCCGGGACTAGCGGTACATACGCAGTATTTT
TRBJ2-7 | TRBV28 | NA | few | CASSLPVRYEQYF | TGTGCCAGCAGTTTACCGGTTCGCTACGAGCAGTACTTC
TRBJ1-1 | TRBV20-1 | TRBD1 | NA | CSAGEYRGRDTEAFF | TGCAGTGCTGGAGAATACAGGGGGCGCGACACTGAAGCTTTCTTT
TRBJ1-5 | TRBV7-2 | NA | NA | CASSLGRTSYNQPQHF | TGTGCCAGCAGCTTAGGAAGGACCTCCTACAATCAGCCCCAGCATTTT
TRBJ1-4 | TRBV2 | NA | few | CASSDTAGKLFF | TGTGCCAGCAGTGACACAGCCGGAAAACTGTTTTTT
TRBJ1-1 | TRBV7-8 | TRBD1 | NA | CASSPRGQGWRVF | TGTGCCAGCAGCCCAAGGGGACAGGGGTGGCGTGTCTTT
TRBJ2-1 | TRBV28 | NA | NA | CASSLSGAGADYNEQFF | TGTGCCAGCAGTTTATCCGGGGCAGGGGCGGACTACAATGAGCAGTTCTTC
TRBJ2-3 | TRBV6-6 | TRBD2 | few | CASTLAGGTDTQYF | TGTGCCAGCACCCTAGCGGGGGGGACAGATACGCAGTATTTT
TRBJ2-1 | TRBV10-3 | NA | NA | CAISDPRGRDEQFF | TGTGCCATCAGTGACCCCCGGGGCCGGGATGAGCAGTTCTTC
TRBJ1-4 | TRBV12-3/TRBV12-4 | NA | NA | CASSRTTGEKLFF | TGTGCCAGCAGCCGCACGACTGGGGAAAAACTGTTTTTT
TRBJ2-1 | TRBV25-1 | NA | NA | CASRGAGRNEQFF | TGTGCCAGCAGGGGGGCAGGTAGGAATGAGCAGTTCTTC
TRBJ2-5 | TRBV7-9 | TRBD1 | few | CASSSIQGAWETQYF | TGTGCCAGCAGCTCAATACAGGGGGCTTGGGAGACCCAGTACTTC
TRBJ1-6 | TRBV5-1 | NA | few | CASSETGMARSPLHF | TGCGCCAGCAGCGAAACAGGGATGGCTCGTTCACCCCTCCACTTT
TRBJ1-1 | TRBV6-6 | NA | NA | CASSPDRLEAFF | TGTGCCAGCAGTCCCGACAGGTTGGAAGCTTTCTTT
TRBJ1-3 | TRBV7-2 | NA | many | CASSLTGNTIYF | TGTGCCAGCAGCTTAACTGGAAACACCATATATTTT
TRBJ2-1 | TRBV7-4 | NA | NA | CASSLLGELNNEQFF | TGTGCCAGCAGCTTACTGGGGGAGCTTAACAATGAGCAGTTCTTC
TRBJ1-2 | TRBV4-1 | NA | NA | CASSRESGFGYTF | TGCGCCAGCAGTAGAGAATCAGGGTTTGGCTACACCTTC
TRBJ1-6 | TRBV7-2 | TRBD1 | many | CASSLSTGGNSPLHF | TGTGCCAGCAGCTTATCGACAGGGGGTAATTCACCCCTCCACTTT
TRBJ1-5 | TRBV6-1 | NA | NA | CASNLGAVSNQPQHF | TGTGCCAGCAATCTAGGGGCCGTAAGCAATCAGCCCCAGCATTTT
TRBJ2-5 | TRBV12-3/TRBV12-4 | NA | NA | CASSLVGSGETQYF | TGTGCCAGCAGTTTAGTAGGATCAGGGGAGACCCAGTACTTC
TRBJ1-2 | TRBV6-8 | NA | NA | CASRGGGYGYTF | TGTGCCAGCCGAGGGGGTGGCTATGGCTACACCTTC
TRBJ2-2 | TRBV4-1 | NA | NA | CASSLPTVNTGELFF | TGCGCCAGCAGCCTCCCGACGGTGAACACCGGGGAGCTGTTTTTT
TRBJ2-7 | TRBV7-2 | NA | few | CASSRRRVHEQYF | TGTGCCAGCAGCCGACGGCGAGTCCACGAGCAGTACTTC
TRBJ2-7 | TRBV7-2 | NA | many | CASSRQGGYEQYF | TGTGCCAGCAGCCGACAGGGAGGCTACGAGCAGTACTTC
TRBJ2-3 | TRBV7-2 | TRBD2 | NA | CASSPMGGGAGDTQYF | TGTGCCAGCAGCCCGATGGGCGGGGGTGCGGGGGATACGCAGTATTTT
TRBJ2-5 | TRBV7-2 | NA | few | CASSPIPGAQETQYF | TGTGCCAGCAGCCCAATTCCGGGTGCCCAAGAGACCCAGTACTTC
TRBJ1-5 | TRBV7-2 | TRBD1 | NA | CASSAHRTGVGQPQHF | TGTGCCAGCAGCGCGCATAGGACAGGGGTCGGTCAGCCCCAGCATTTT
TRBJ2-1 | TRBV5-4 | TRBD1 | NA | CASSSGGDRGNNEQFF | TGTGCCAGCAGCTCGGGGGGGGACAGGGGAAACAATGAGCAGTTCTTC
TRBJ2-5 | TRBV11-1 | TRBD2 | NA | CASGGGSKETQYF | TGTGCCAGCGGCGGGGGGTCAAAAGAGACCCAGTACTTC
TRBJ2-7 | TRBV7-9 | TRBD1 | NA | CASSSRDRADYEQYF | TGTGCCAGCAGCTCCCGGGACAGGGCGGACTACGAGCAGTACTTC
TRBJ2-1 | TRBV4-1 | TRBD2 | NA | CASSQAGGRSNEQFF | TGCGCCAGCAGCCAAGCTGGCGGGAGGAGCAATGAGCAGTTCTTC
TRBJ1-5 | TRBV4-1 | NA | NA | CASSQDWNQPQHF | TGCGCCAGCAGCCAAGATTGGAATCAGCCCCAGCATTTT
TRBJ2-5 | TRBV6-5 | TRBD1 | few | CASKKPGDTGAQYF | TGTGCCAGCAAAAAACCTGGAGATACAGGGGCCCAGTACTTC
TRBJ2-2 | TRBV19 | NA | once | CASSIRGRNEGELFF | TGTGCCAGTAGTATCCGAGGGAGGAATGAGGGGGAGCTGTTTTTT
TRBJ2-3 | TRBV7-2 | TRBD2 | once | CASSPRLAGDSDTQYF | TGTGCCAGCAGCCCGCGACTAGCGGGGGACTCAGATACGCAGTATTTT
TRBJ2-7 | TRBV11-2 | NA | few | CASSSSAPGTYEQYF | TGTGCCAGCAGCTCCTCCGCCCCGGGAACCTACGAGCAGTACTTC
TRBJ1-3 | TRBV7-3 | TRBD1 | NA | CASSLTPKQGASGNTIYF | TGTGCCAGCAGCCTAACCCCTAAACAGGGGGCTAGTGGAAACACCATATATTTT
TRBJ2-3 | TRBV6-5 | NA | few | CASRGSFWEYF | TGTGCCAGCCGTGGGAGCTTCTGGGAGTATTTT